These 24 T cell receptor beta chains came from one sample sequenced in a study of blood T cell repertoires in COVID-19 (dated by TCRdb to the early 2020s). The library was made by the immunoSEQ multiplex PCR assay. Entries here come from immuneACCESS through TCRdb and include only in-frame sequences with V and J called. Some clones fail to appear in such tables; in the studies checked, an unresolved V gene covers under half of the shortfall, and the cause of the remainder is unknown. The sample yields approximately 100,000 clones; approximately 90% were counted once. The ten largest clonotypes hold around 32% of the sample. The sample taken for sequencing was peripheral blood. These receptors all stem from a woman over 75 with acute or convalescent COVID-19.

This chain links TRBV5-1 with TRBJ1-1; unclear D gene. This CDR3 contains 11 residues. From germline, CDR1 is SGHRS and CDR2 YFSETQ. Trimming left V 6 bases short and J 0 bases short, with 3 bases between. CDR3: CASKLNTEAFF. CDR3 DNA: TGCGCCAGCAAGCTGAACACTGAAGCTTTCTTT.

The V gene is TRBV13, the J gene TRBJ2-7; 7 bases line up with TRBD1. This CDR3 is 12 amino acids long. CDR1 and CDR2 (germline): PRHDT, FYEKMQ (reference sequence). J gave up 6 bases and V 5 bases, and 4 bases lay outside the gene matches. The CDR3 DNA follows: TGTGCCAGCAGCCAAGACAGGGCCGAGCAGTACTTC. Protein product: CASSQDRAEQYF.

This clone was counted between two and nine times. The chain links TRBV12-3 or TRBV12-4 to TRBJ2-7; D may be TRBD1 (6 bases). This CDR3 contains 13 residues. V lost 8 bases, J lost 0 bases, and 11 bases lay in between. The CDR3 nucleotides are TGTGCCAGCTCTCGGGACACCTCCTACGAGCAGTACTTC. Protein sequence: CASSRDTSYEQYF.

This clone has only a few counts. The rearrangement joins TRBV19 to TRBJ2-3, with TRBD1 as a possible D gene (5 bases). The CDR3 extends over 15 amino acids. Germline V lookup: CDR1 LNHDA, CDR2 SQIVND (reference sequence). V lost 6 bases and J lost 0, with 13 bases in between. The CDR3 nucleotides are TGTGCCAGTAGCCTACAGGAATCTAGCACAGATACGCAGTATTTT. It codes for CASSLQESSTDTQYF.

J is TRBJ2-7 and V is TRBV12-3 or TRBV12-4; 12 bases map to TRBD1. With V trimmed by 6 bases and J by 12 bases, 9 bases remained unmatched. The CDR3 spans 13 residues. The CDR3 sequence: CASSWDRGLEGYF. The CDR3 DNA reads as TGTGCCAGCAGCTGGGACAGGGGGCTAGAGGGGTACTTC.

V gene TRBV5-1 combines with J gene TRBJ2-2; maybe TRBD1 (6 bases). The CDR3 totals 15 residues. V lost 0 bases and J lost 4, with 10 bases in between. Germline V gene lookup returns CDR1 SGHRS and CDR2 YFSETQ. DNA for the CDR3: TGCGCCAGCAGCTTGGCTGGGGGCGCCACCGGGGAGCTGTTTTTT. The encoded protein is CASSLAGGATGELFF.

The rearrangement joins TRBV18 to TRBJ2-1, with 7 positions matching TRBD1. This CDR3 contains 13 residues. With 4 bases clipped from V and 4 bases from J, the junction kept 1 base outside the gene matches. CDR1 and CDR2 from the germline V gene are KGHSH and LQKENI. The CDR3 loop reads CASSRDRYNEQFF. CDR3 bases: TGTGCCAGCTCACGGGACAGATACAATGAGCAGTTCTTC.

CDR3 sequence: CASSQPGGTGELFF. DNA for the CDR3: TGTGCCAGCAGCCAACCGGGCGGGACCGGGGAGCTGTTTTTT. The chain recombines TRBV7-6 with TRBJ2-2, with a tentative D call TRBD2 (5 bases). The CDR3 is made up of 14 amino acids. Germline V gives CDR1 SGHVS, CDR2 FNYEAQ. Trimming shortened V by 5 bases and J by 5 bases, and 12 bases separated the two germline ends.

V and J are TRBV11-3 and TRBJ2-3; no clear D. Trimming pared 0 bases from V and 3 bases from J, leaving 4 bases between. The CDR3 has 13 amino acids. CDR1 and CDR2 (germline): SGHNT, YENEEA. CDR3 protein: CASSLDQTDTQYF. CDR3 DNA sequence: TGTGCCAGCAGCTTAGATCAGACAGATACGCAGTATTTT.

This clone showed up just once. The V call is TRBV20-1, the J call TRBJ1-1; D is perhaps TRBD1 (6 bases). This CDR3 is 13 amino acids long. V gave up 3 bases and J gave up 1 base, with 9 bases separating them. Germline values: CDR1 DFQATT, CDR2 SNEGSKA (reference sequence). CDR3 DNA sequence: TGCAGTGCTAGTTTACAGGGGAACACTGAAGCTTTCTTT. Protein sequence: CSASLQGNTEAFF.

V gene TRBV2 combines with J gene TRBJ1-2; a possible D gene is TRBD1 (5 bases). Germline V gene data show CDR1 as SNHLY and CDR2 as FYNNEI. The CDR3 runs 13 residues. With 7 bases removed from V and 1 base from J, the gap between germline ends came to 10 bases. CDR3 sequence (DNA): TGTGCCAGCATGCTCGACAGTAACTATGGCTACACCTTC. Residues: CASMLDSNYGYTF.

This clone was observed a single time. The chain joins TRBV10-2 to TRBJ2-5; D unclear. The CDR3 contains 14 residues. Germline lookup yields CDR1 WSHSY and CDR2 SAAADI. Between the trimmed V and J ends, which lost 7 bases and 0 bases, there was a span of 12 bases. CDR3: CASNLVADQETQYF. DNA for the CDR3: TGCGCCAGCAACCTGGTGGCAGACCAAGAGACCCAGTACTTC.

V gene TRBV6-4 combines with J gene TRBJ2-3, with 8 bases lining up with TRBD2. The junction had 3 bases not matched to a gene; V was cut back by 4 bases and J by 0 bases. Germline CDR1 reads MRHNA; CDR2 reads SNTAGT. The CDR3 totals 15 residues. CDR3 nucleotides: TGTGCCAGCAGTGTAGCGGGGAAAAGCACAGATACGCAGTATTTT. This translates into CASSVAGKSTDTQYF.

The CDR3 sequence is CASSKGTVPPDTQYF. CDR3 nucleotides: TGTGCCAGCAGCAAAGGGACAGTCCCCCCAGATACGCAGTATTTT. The chain carries TRBV5-8 and TRBJ2-3; 7 nucleotides match TRBD1. The ends lost 4 bases at V and 4 bases at J; junction bases unmatched: 9. The CDR3 is 15 residues long. Per the germline V gene, CDR1 is SGHTS and CDR2 is YDEGEE.

Written as DNA, the CDR3 is TGTGCCAGCAGTGGACTAGCGGGGGGGCCCGGGGCCAACGTCCTGACTTTC. Translated: CASSGLAGGPGANVLTF. The V and J genes are TRBV6-4 and TRBJ2-6; 14 bases fit TRBD2. Trimming at V came to 4 bases and at J to 4 bases, leaving 3 bases not matched to a gene. Germline values: CDR1 MRHNA, CDR2 SNTAGT. This CDR3 has 17 residues.

The CDR3 DNA sequence: TGCGCCAGCAGCTTCGGCAGGGGCGGGGAGACCCAGTACTTC. Protein sequence: CASSFGRGGETQYF. This chain joins TRBV5-1 and TRBJ2-5; D is possibly TRBD1 (6 bases). CDR1 is SGHRS and CDR2 is YFSETQ in the germline V gene. Trimming removed 2 bases at V and 5 bases at J, with 13 bases between. This CDR3 comprises 14 residues.

The chain uses TRBV28 and TRBJ2-1; TRBD1 matches at 8 bases. V lost 7 bases to trimming and J lost 2 bases; unmatched junction nucleotides: 7. In germline, CDR1 is MDHEN, CDR2 SYDVKM. The CDR3 has 15 residues. The CDR3 loop reads CASNTDRVTYNEQFF. In DNA, the CDR3 is TGTGCCAGCAATACGGACAGGGTAACCTACAATGAGCAGTTCTTC.

The J gene is TRBJ2-2, the V gene TRBV27; perhaps TRBD1 as D (6 bases). The germline V gene has CDR1 MNHEY and CDR2 SMNVEV (reference sequence). CDR3 size: 17 residues. The ends were cut back, 6 bases at V and 5 bases at J, with 22 bases in the middle. The DNA of the CDR3 is TGTGCCAGCAGGGGTTCCCCTGGCAGAGGGGGTACCGGGGAGCTGTTTTTT. It translates to CASRGSPGRGGTGELFF.

The V gene is TRBV29-1, the J gene TRBJ1-2, with D perhaps matching TRBD1 (6 bases). There are 13 residues in the CDR3. CDR1 SQVTM and CDR2 ANQGSEA come from the germline V gene. V dropped 5 bases and J dropped 5 bases, with 15 bases sitting between them. The CDR3 spells CSVRRTEVYGYTF. Here the CDR3 DNA reads TGCAGCGTTCGGAGGACAGAAGTATATGGCTACACCTTC.

This rearrangement joins TRBV3-1 (or the pseudogene TRBV3-2) to TRBJ2-6; D may be TRBD1 (6 bases). The CDR3 consists of 18 residues. Between the trimmed V and J ends, which lost 0 bases and 5 bases, there was a span of 17 bases. Germline CDR1 is LGHDT and CDR2 is YNNKEL (reference sequence). DNA of the CDR3: TGTGCCAGCAGCCAAGATCGCCGAGGGGGTGGCCGGGCCAACGTCCTGACTTTC. It translates to CASSQDRRGGGRANVLTF.

This sequence joins TRBV5-4 and TRBJ1-2, with a weak D call TRBD1 (6 bases). Germline loops: CDR1 SGHNT, CDR2 YYREEE (reference sequence). The ends were cut back, 4 bases at V and 0 bases at J, with 16 bases in the middle. The CDR3 has 16 amino acids. The CDR3 spells CASSPGVGLANYGYTF. Here the CDR3 DNA reads TGTGCCAGCAGCCCAGGGGTGGGATTGGCTAACTATGGCTACACCTTC.

This clone was seen a single time. This chain links TRBV30 with TRBJ1-5; TRBD1 matches at 7 bases. Germline V gene lookup returns CDR1 GTSNPN and CDR2 SVGIG (reference sequence). The junction had 1 base not matched to a gene; V was cut back by 0 bases and J by 2 bases. The CDR3 has 14 residues. The CDR3 DNA follows: TGTGCCTGGAGTGTAGGGGGCGGCAATCAGCCCCAGCATTTT. Its translation: CAWSVGGGNQPQHF.

The chain recombines TRBV20-1 with TRBJ2-7; D is possibly TRBD1 (5 bases). V was pared by 3 bases and J by 3 bases, with 15 bases between. This CDR3 contains 14 residues. Per germline, CDR1 DFQATT and CDR2 SNEGSKA (reference sequence). Written as DNA, the CDR3 is TGCAGTGCTAGTAGGCAGGGTCTAAACTACGAGCAGTACTTC. Protein: CSASRQGLNYEQYF.

This clone has only one observation. This CDR3 reads CASSLMGQGYEQYF. CDR3 in DNA: TGTGCCAGCAGTTTGATGGGACAGGGCTACGAGCAGTACTTC. The chain joins TRBV27 to TRBJ2-7; 9 bases fit TRBD1. Germline CDR1 is MNHEY and CDR2 is SMNVEV (reference sequence). After removal of 3 bases from V and 3 bases from J, the junction contained 3 bases not matched to a gene. The CDR3 runs 14 residues.